A single T cell receptor (beta chain) is shown here with its context. Its target is not known. This record belongs to a study of CD8 T cells in ankylosing spondylitis. Study-level points and caveats: Matched ankylosing spondylitis synovial fluid reportedly contained a significantly enriched population of disease-linked clones. Relatively rare in peripheral blood, disease-linked clones were also CD8+. Ankylosing spondylitis blood seemed to carry a telltale TCR beta motif made of several highly homologous variants.

Making use of molecular barcodes, quantitative 5'-RACE generated TCR beta libraries. TCRdb re-called the 5' RACE reads through MiXCR, storing one row per CDR3 protein. Among around 300,000 distinct CDR3 sequences, roughly 12% were seen once, and the ten largest hold more than 7%. V was trimmed by 8 bases and J by 7 bases, leaving 8 bases between them. Per germline, CDR1 MNHNY and CDR2 SVGAGI (reference sequence). The length of the CDR3 is 10 residues. Sequencing input: blood, either unsorted or a sorted T cell fraction (not recorded which). The chain is built from TRBV6-6 and TRBJ1-2; D is perhaps TRBD1 (6 bases). This receptor was taken from a female donor with ankylosing spondylitis or in good health (not recorded which). The CDR3 DNA sequence: TGTGCCAGCTTCAGGGGTGGCTACACCTTC. Translating gives CASFRGGYTF.